A single sample gave rise to the 30 T cell receptor beta chains below, sequenced in a study of blood T cell repertoires in COVID-19. The table came from immunoSEQ multiplex PCR; TCRdb's copy has only in-frame clones and leaves some out. The sample records 65,000 to 80,000 clones, over 80% being singletons. Sequencing used peripheral blood. The receptors here all came from a man aged 50 or older with active COVID-19.

J is TRBJ2-6 and V is TRBV5-1; possibly TRBD1 for D (6 bases). Germline V gene lookup returns CDR1 SGHRS and CDR2 YFSETQ. The length of the CDR3 is 17 residues. With 4 bases removed from V and 2 bases from J, the gap between germline ends came to 16 bases. The CDR3 reads CASSTQQGNTGANVLTF. The DNA of the CDR3 is TGCGCCAGCAGCACCCAACAGGGTAACACTGGGGCCAACGTCCTGACTTTC.

This chain uses TRBV7-3 with TRBJ2-2; weak D call: TRBD1 (5 bases). The CDR3 has 17 residues. V was clipped by 6 bases and J by 2 bases, with 19 bases between them. Germline loops: CDR1 SGHTA, CDR2 FQGTGA. The CDR3: CASSRGPTDINTGELFF. In nucleotides, the CDR3 is TGTGCCAGCAGTAGGGGCCCGACAGATATCAACACCGGGGAGCTGTTTTTT.

V and J are TRBV6-5 and TRBJ1-2, with TRBD1 as a possible D gene (6 bases). The CDR3 has 14 amino acids. V was shortened by 2 bases and J by 7 bases, with 14 bases between the two germline ends. Germline assignment: CDR1 MNHEY and CDR2 SVGAGI. The CDR3 nucleotides are TGTGCCAGCAGTTACAACAGGGTGGGAGCTGGCTACACCTTC. Its translation is CASSYNRVGAGYTF.

The chain has TRBV30 and TRBJ1-2; 9 bases are shared with TRBD1. CDR1 and CDR2 (germline): GTSNPN, SVGIG (reference sequence). This CDR3 comprises 10 residues. With 5 bases clipped from V and 11 bases from J, the junction kept 3 bases outside the gene matches. CDR3 bases: TGTGCCTGGCTAGGACAGGGGTACACCTTC. It translates to CAWLGQGYTF.

This clone was detected only once. The chain employs TRBV6-5 and TRBJ2-3; 9 nucleotides agree with TRBD2. Per the germline V gene, CDR1 is MNHEY and CDR2 is SVGAGI. CDR3 length equals 14 residues. J lost 3 bases, V lost 6 bases, and 4 bases had no gene match. The CDR3 bases are TGTGCCAGCAGGACTAGCGGTGCGACAGATACGCAGTATTTT. This encodes CASRTSGATDTQYF.

The chain recombines TRBV2 with TRBJ2-1; TRBD2 aligns across 11 bases. CDR1 SNHLY and CDR2 FYNNEI come from the germline V gene. CDR3 length: 14 amino acids. The J segment lost 10 bases and the V segment lost 8 bases, leaving 10 bases of the junction unmatched. CDR3 sequence (DNA): TGTGCCAGCTGCCTTAGCGGGGGGGCCCCCGAGCAGTTCTTC. Amino acids: CASCLSGGAPEQFF.

The CDR3 protein is CASSIGQVFEKLFF. DNA for the CDR3: TGTGCCAGTAGTATAGGCCAGGTTTTTGAAAAACTGTTTTTT. The chain links TRBV19 to TRBJ1-4; D not certain. Trimming took 1 base from V and 7 from J, leaving 10 bases between them. This CDR3 has 14 amino acids. Germline CDR1 is LNHDA and CDR2 is SQIVND (reference sequence).

The chain employs TRBV24-1 and TRBJ2-3, with D perhaps matching TRBD1 (6 bases). Looked up from germline, CDR1 is KGHDR and CDR2 is SFDVKD. The CDR3 runs to 14 residues. Deletions cut 10 bases from V and 1 base from J, with 14 bases between. The CDR3 loop is CATGQGHRTDTQYF. The CDR3 region has the DNA TGTGCCACTGGGCAGGGGCACCGCACAGATACGCAGTATTTT.

The V and J genes are TRBV11-2 and TRBJ2-4, with D unclear. This CDR3 is built from 16 residues. Trimming removed 1 base from V and 0 bases from J, with 10 bases in between. Germline V gives CDR1 SGHAT, CDR2 FQNNGV. CDR3 DNA sequence: TGTGCCAGCAGCTTAGGACACACCCTAGCCAAAAACATTCAGTACTTC. Its translation: CASSLGHTLAKNIQYF.

The V call is TRBV7-2, the J call TRBJ2-7; D may be TRBD2 (5 bases). V was pared by 4 bases and J by 5 bases, with 9 bases between. This CDR3 is 12 amino acids long. CDR1 and CDR2 (germline): SGHTA, FQGNSA. The CDR3 loop is CASSYSGNEQYF. The CDR3 DNA reads TGTGCCAGCAGCTACTCCGGGAACGAGCAGTACTTC.

The V gene is TRBV2, the J gene TRBJ2-3; 7 nucleotides align to TRBD1. CDR3 length equals 10 residues. The junction had 1 base not matched to a gene; V was cut back by 5 bases and J by 11 bases. CDR1 is SNHLY and CDR2 is FYNNEI in the germline V gene. The CDR3 here is CASSSGGQYF. In DNA, the CDR3 is TGTGCCAGCAGTTCAGGGGGGCAGTATTTT.

CDR3 amino acids: CATSSGDRVWGANVLTF. CDR3 sequence (DNA): TGTGCCACCAGTAGCGGGGACAGGGTGTGGGGGGCCAACGTCCTGACTTTC. The genes are TRBV24-1 and TRBJ2-6; 9 bases are a match to TRBD1. Germline loops: CDR1 KGHDR, CDR2 SFDVKD. This CDR3 spans 17 amino acids. V lost 6 bases and J lost 4; bases outside the gene matches: 9.

The chain joins TRBV28 to TRBJ1-5; D uncertain. Germline loops: CDR1 MDHEN, CDR2 SYDVKM. The CDR3 consists of 14 residues. V lost 6 bases, J lost 3 bases, and 12 bases lay in between. CDR3 sequence (DNA): TGTGCCAGCAGATTTCGGGTGACCAATCAGCCCCAGCATTTT. This codes for CASRFRVTNQPQHF.

The rearrangement joins TRBV11-2 to TRBJ2-2; D call uncertain. V lost 0 bases and J 3 bases, leaving 5 bases between the germline ends. CDR1 is SGHAT, CDR2 FQNNGV, per germline. The CDR3 runs 14 residues. The CDR3 DNA sequence: TGTGCCAGCAGCTTAGAACAGTACACCGGGGAGCTGTTTTTT. The encoded protein is CASSLEQYTGELFF.

The chain couples TRBV18 to TRBJ2-3; 7 positions agree with TRBD2. The CDR3 spans 14 residues. V gave up 3 bases and J gave up 0 bases; unmatched junction bases: 0. Germline CDR1 KGHSH, CDR2 LQKENI. CDR3 amino acids: CASSPGGSTDTQYF. The DNA of the CDR3 is TGTGCCAGCTCACCCGGGGGGAGCACAGATACGCAGTATTTT.

The chain links TRBV6-1 to TRBJ2-2, with D unclear. CDR3 length equals 15 residues. The V gene's germline CDR1 is MNHNS and CDR2 SASEGT. The V and J ends lost 1 base and 0 bases respectively, with 6 bases between them. The CDR3 loop is CASSEGRANTGELFF. In DNA form, the CDR3 reads TGTGCCAGCAGTGAAGGCCGCGCGAACACCGGGGAGCTGTTTTTT.

The V and J genes are TRBV30 and TRBJ1-2; TRBD1 matches 10 bases. This CDR3 spans 14 amino acids. The junction had 5 bases not matched to a gene; V was cut back by 2 bases and J by 5 bases. The germline CDR1 and CDR2 sequences are GTSNPN and SVGIG (reference sequence). CDR3 sequence reads: CAWSSGQGRYGYTF. The DNA of the CDR3 is TGTGCCTGGAGTTCGGGACAGGGGAGATATGGCTACACCTTC.

V is TRBV5-1 and J is TRBJ2-7, with D perhaps matching TRBD1 (6 bases). V was shortened by 5 bases and J by 2 bases, with 14 bases between the two germline ends. The V gene's germline CDR1 is SGHRS and CDR2 YFSETQ. CDR3 length: 14 amino acids. CDR3 residues: CASSKGVGAYEQYF. The CDR3 nucleotides are TGCGCCAGCAGTAAGGGGGTTGGAGCCTACGAGCAGTACTTC.

V usage is TRBV4-3 and J usage is TRBJ2-1; the D is unclear. Trimming took off 4 bases at V and 0 bases at J, with 10 bases between the two ends. Germline V lookup: CDR1 LGHNA, CDR2 YSLEER. The CDR3 consists of 15 residues. The CDR3 sequence: CASSPVSGSYNEQFF. The CDR3 DNA reads TGCGCCAGCAGCCCCGTTTCGGGCTCCTACAATGAGCAGTTCTTC.

This sequence joins TRBV27 and TRBJ2-3; unclear D gene. CDR1 is MNHEY and CDR2 is SMNVEV in the germline V gene (reference sequence). This CDR3 spans 15 amino acids. Between the trimmed V and J ends, which lost 6 bases and 0 bases, there was a span of 13 bases. The CDR3 is CASRRGARSTDTQYF. CDR3 nucleotide sequence: TGTGCCAGCAGACGAGGTGCCCGGAGCACAGATACGCAGTATTTT.

V is TRBV30 and J is TRBJ1-1; no clear D gene. CDR3 length equals 12 residues. Trimming removed 4 bases from V and 10 bases from J, with 16 bases in between. Germline V gene sequence: CDR1 GTSNPN, CDR2 SVGIG (reference sequence). This CDR3 is CAWKGERVAAFF. DNA of the CDR3: TGTGCCTGGAAAGGAGAACGGGTCGCAGCTTTCTTT.

This clone was found a few times. The chain links TRBV19 to TRBJ1-2; D unclear. Trimming removed 5 bases at V and 9 bases at J, with 10 bases between. CDR1 is LNHDA and CDR2 is SQIVND in the germline V gene (reference sequence). The CDR3 is 11 residues long. CDR3 DNA: TGTGCCAGTAGTTACGCGGCGAGCTACACCTTC. The encoded protein is CASSYAASYTF.

In its sample, this clone was seen a few times. V gene TRBV5-5 combines with J gene TRBJ2-7, with 10 bases fitting TRBD1. The length of the CDR3 is 14 residues. With 4 bases clipped from V and 4 bases from J, the junction kept 5 bases outside the gene matches. Germline CDR1 SGHKS, CDR2 YYEKEE (reference sequence). In nucleotides, the CDR3 is TGTGCCAGCAGCGTGGGACAGGGGAGATACGAGCAGTACTTC. The encoded protein is CASSVGQGRYEQYF.

CDR3 residues: CAISDRGDEQFF. CDR3 nucleotides: TGTGCCATCAGTGACCGCGGGGATGAGCAGTTCTTC. The chain couples TRBV10-3 to TRBJ2-1; D is perhaps TRBD2 (6 bases). In germline, CDR1 is ENHRY, CDR2 SYGVKD. The CDR3 has 12 residues. With 3 bases removed from V and 8 bases from J, the gap between germline ends came to 8 bases.

This clone showed up just a few times. This chain joins TRBV7-3 and TRBJ1-1, with no clear D. Germline assignment: CDR1 SGHTA and CDR2 FQGTGA. The ends were cut back, 3 bases at V and 4 bases at J, with 15 bases in the middle. The CDR3 totals 15 residues. This CDR3 is CASSFRPIVRTEAFF. In DNA, the CDR3 is TGTGCCAGCAGCTTTCGCCCCATTGTGCGCACTGAAGCTTTCTTT.

The V and J genes are TRBV29-1 and TRBJ2-5; D perhaps matches TRBD2 (5 bases). V dropped 6 bases and J dropped 4 bases, with 15 bases sitting between them. This CDR3 region has 13 residues. CDR1 SQVTM and CDR2 ANQGSEA come from the germline V gene. DNA for the CDR3: TGCAGCGTGAACCGACAACGGGGAGAGACCCAGTACTTC. Translating gives CSVNRQRGETQYF.

The rearrangement links TRBV19 to TRBJ1-5; possibly TRBD1 for D (6 bases). The length of the CDR3 is 15 residues. Germline V gene sequence: CDR1 LNHDA, CDR2 SQIVND (reference sequence). Trimming pared 7 bases from V and 3 bases from J, leaving 16 bases between. The CDR3 nucleotides are TGTGCCAGTACTAAAGGGGGACGGATCAATCAGCCCCAGCATTTT. Residues: CASTKGGRINQPQHF.

The J gene is TRBJ2-2, the V gene TRBV24-1, with 8 bases that match TRBD1. Looked up from germline, CDR1 is KGHDR and CDR2 is SFDVKD. Trimming cost V 3 bases and J 0 bases; bases outside gene matches: 8. This CDR3 is 18 amino acids long. CDR3 in DNA: TGTGCCACCAGTGATCTCCCAGGCAGGGGGCCGAACACCGGGGAGCTGTTTTTT. This encodes CATSDLPGRGPNTGELFF.

V usage is TRBV30 and J usage is TRBJ1-2, with TRBD1 matching over 7 bases. V was clipped by 3 bases and J by 2 bases; unmatched bases: 9. Germline loops: CDR1 GTSNPN, CDR2 SVGIG (reference sequence). CDR3 length: 15 residues. The CDR3 DNA sequence: TGTGCCTGGAGGTCGGTGGGACAGTTGAACTATGGCTACACCTTC. It encodes CAWRSVGQLNYGYTF.

CDR3 residues: CASSLPGNPYEQYF. The CDR3 region has the DNA TGTGCCAGCAGTTTACCCGGGAATCCCTACGAGCAGTACTTC. V is TRBV28 and J is TRBJ2-7, with D tentatively TRBD2 (5 bases). Germline CDR1 and CDR2: MDHEN and SYDVKM. Trimming removed 2 bases at V and 2 bases at J, with 10 bases between. The CDR3 length is 14 residues.